This TCR beta chain was observed in a study of siplizumab effects on memory and regulatory T cells. Germline V gene lookup returns CDR1 SGDLS and CDR2 YYNGEE. This CDR3 comprises 12 residues. Trimming pared 1 base from V and 2 bases from J, leaving 2 bases between. The data were produced by immunoSEQ multiplex PCR, yet TCRdb's version contains in-frame clones alone and is incomplete. Of some 120,000 clones listed, 94% are singletons. The receptor was isolated from a human donor in good health. The chain carries TRBV9 and TRBJ2-3; D unresolved. The specimen was non-Treg CD4+ T cells sorted from blood. The CDR3 loop reads CASSVFTDTQYF. CDR3 nucleotide sequence: TGTGCCAGCAGCGTATTCACAGATACGCAGTATTTT.